These 24 T cell receptor beta chains originate from one sample sequenced in a study of blood T cell repertoires in COVID-19. Profiled with immunoSEQ multiplex PCR; TCRdb holds only in-frame clones, not every one. Counted here are about 140,000 clones, about four fifths occurring once; the ten biggest clones make up approximately 8.9%. The sequenced sample was peripheral blood. Receptor source: a man aged 25 to 40 with COVID-19, enrolled during active disease.

This clone was observed a single time. This rearrangement joins TRBV6-5 to TRBJ1-4; no reliable D call. The CDR3 is 11 amino acids. V lost 5 bases, J lost 8 bases, and 6 bases lay in between. Germline CDR1 is MNHEY and CDR2 is SVGAGI. The CDR3 protein is CASSNSEKLFF. The CDR3 bases are TGTGCCAGCAGTAACAGCGAAAAACTGTTTTTT.

The CDR3 is CASSLASGNYGYTF. The CDR3 DNA sequence: TGCGCCAGCAGCTTGGCTTCAGGGAACTATGGCTACACCTTC. This chain links TRBV5-1 with TRBJ1-2; D is perhaps TRBD1 (5 bases). The length of the CDR3 is 14 residues. The germline V and J ends were trimmed by 0 bases and 2 bases, with 8 bases remaining between them. Germline V gene lookup returns CDR1 SGHRS and CDR2 YFSETQ.

The V gene is TRBV9, the J gene TRBJ1-2, with TRBD1 as a possible D gene (6 bases). In germline, CDR1 is SGDLS, CDR2 YYNGEE. Trimming removed 3 bases at V and 1 base at J, with 19 bases between. The CDR3 has 17 amino acids. Written as DNA, the CDR3 is TGTGCCAGCAGCGCGATGGACTCAGGGGTGGGTAACTATGGCTACACCTTC. Translation: CASSAMDSGVGNYGYTF.

The chain combines TRBV11-3 with TRBJ2-1; tentative D call: TRBD2 (6 bases). V gave up 1 base and J gave up 6 bases, with 10 bases separating them. The CDR3 runs to 14 residues. Germline lookup yields CDR1 SGHNT and CDR2 YENEEA. CDR3 residues: CASSLAGVGNEQFF. In nucleotides, the CDR3 is TGTGCCAGCAGCTTAGCGGGAGTGGGCAATGAGCAGTTCTTC.

This rearrangement joins TRBV7-3 to TRBJ2-1, with TRBD2 matching 8 bases. The CDR3 runs 15 residues. V was pared by 5 bases and J by 1 base, with 4 bases of the junction left unmatched. Germline values: CDR1 SGHTA, CDR2 FQGTGA. CDR3 in DNA: TGTGCCAGCAGCCGTACTAGCGGTTCCTACAATGAGCAGTTCTTC. The encoded protein is CASSRTSGSYNEQFF.

V usage is TRBV5-1 and J usage is TRBJ2-1, with 7 bases matching TRBD1. V lost 4 bases to trimming and J lost 6 bases; unmatched junction nucleotides: 7. Germline CDR1 and CDR2: SGHRS and YFSETQ. This CDR3 has 14 amino acids. The CDR3 nucleotides read TGCGCCAGCAGCCCGGACAGGTTAGCCAATGAGCAGTTCTTC. Its translation: CASSPDRLANEQFF.

The chain's CDR3 is CASSRDSDSYEQYF. In DNA, the CDR3 is TGCGCCAGCAGCCGGGACAGTGACTCCTACGAGCAGTACTTC. This rearrangement joins TRBV5-1 to TRBJ2-7; 7 bases match TRBD1. The CDR3 consists of 14 residues. With 4 bases clipped from V and 0 bases from J, the junction kept 4 bases outside the gene matches. Germline V gene sequence: CDR1 SGHRS, CDR2 YFSETQ.

The chain uses TRBV5-1 and TRBJ1-1; D call uncertain. Germline lookup yields CDR1 SGHRS and CDR2 YFSETQ. V lost 0 bases, J lost 5 bases, and 8 bases lay in between. This CDR3 is 13 amino acids long. The CDR3 spells CASSLATGTEAFF. The CDR3 bases are TGCGCCAGCAGCTTGGCAACCGGGACTGAAGCTTTCTTT.

This chain joins TRBV5-1 and TRBJ2-7; a weak D match, TRBD1 (6 bases). Germline lookup yields CDR1 SGHRS and CDR2 YFSETQ. The CDR3 covers 13 residues. Trimming left V 7 bases short and J 3 bases short, with 14 bases between. CDR3 sequence: CASGPTDSYEQYF. Here the CDR3 DNA reads TGCGCCAGCGGCCCTACGGACAGCTACGAGCAGTACTTC. Based on the CDR3 plus reference TRBV5-1 and TRBJ2-7, the full variable domain is KAGVTQTPRYLIKTRGQQVTLSCSPISGHRSVSWYQQTPGQGLQFLFEYFSETQRNKGNFPGRFSGRQFSNSRSEMNVSTLELGDSALYLCASGPTDSYEQYFGPGTRLTVT.

V usage is TRBV10-1 and J usage is TRBJ1-2, with TRBD1 identical over 9 bases. This CDR3 has 13 residues. CDR1 is WNHNN and CDR2 is SYGVQD in the germline V gene (reference sequence). V lost 5 bases, J lost 7 bases, and 5 bases stayed unmatched. The CDR3 loop reads CASSPDRGSGYTF. CDR3 coding DNA: TGCGCCAGCAGTCCGGACAGGGGTAGTGGCTACACCTTC.

Points on this clone: Distinct nucleotide sequences in the sample also encode this CDR3. This CDR3 reads CASSQGTSGRNEQYF. The CDR3 DNA follows: TGTGCCAGCAGCCAAGGGACTAGTGGGAGGAACGAGCAGTACTTC. The chain is built from TRBV3-1 (or the pseudogene TRBV3-2) and TRBJ2-7; TRBD2 agrees at 7 bases. Germline V gene lookup returns CDR1 LGHDT and CDR2 YNNKEL (reference sequence). The CDR3 runs to 15 residues. Germline trimming cut 1 base from V and 5 bases from J; bases unmatched to any gene: 8.

This chain joins TRBV6-6 and TRBJ2-7; D possibly corresponds to TRBD1 (6 bases). The CDR3 has 16 amino acids. The germline CDR1 and CDR2 sequences are MNHNY and SVGAGI (reference sequence). The V and J ends lost 7 bases and 2 bases respectively, with 21 bases between them. The chain's CDR3 is CASTLQGHPPPYEQYF. The CDR3 bases are TGTGCCAGCACCTTACAGGGCCACCCCCCTCCCTACGAGCAGTACTTC.

The V gene is TRBV27, the J gene TRBJ1-3, with a tentative D call TRBD1 (6 bases). Germline loops: CDR1 MNHEY, CDR2 SMNVEV (reference sequence). With 6 bases removed from V and 0 bases from J, the gap between germline ends came to 9 bases. This CDR3 is built from 14 residues. The CDR3 loop is CASRETGSGNTIYF. CDR3 in DNA: TGTGCCAGCAGGGAGACAGGCTCTGGAAACACCATATATTTT.

This chain connects TRBV30 to TRBJ2-1; 16 positions agree with TRBD2. This CDR3 spans 15 amino acids. J lost 11 bases, V lost 4 bases, and 8 bases had no gene match. The germline CDR1 and CDR2 sequences are GTSNPN and SVGIG (reference sequence). As DNA, the CDR3 is TGTGCCTGGAACACCGGGACTAGCGGGAGGGGTAAGCAGTTCTTC. Protein sequence: CAWNTGTSGRGKQFF.

The rearrangement uses TRBV18 and TRBJ2-7; possible D gene TRBD1, 5 bases. The ends were cut back, 5 bases at V and 3 bases at J, with 11 bases in the middle. CDR1 and CDR2 (germline): KGHSH, LQKENI. There are 13 residues in the CDR3. CDR3 region: CASSTTDNYEQYF. The CDR3 DNA sequence: TGTGCCAGCTCAACGACAGATAACTACGAGCAGTACTTC.

The V and J genes are TRBV5-1 and TRBJ2-3; no clear D gene. V lost 0 bases and J lost 0, with 17 bases in between. The germline V gene has CDR1 SGHRS and CDR2 YFSETQ. This CDR3 is built from 18 residues. CDR3 in DNA: TGCGCCAGCAGCTTGGTCCCGTCGGCGGATTCTAGCACAGATACGCAGTATTTT. Its protein is CASSLVPSADSSTDTQYF. Filled out from reference TRBV5-1 and TRBJ2-3, the complete variable domain reads KAGVTQTPRYLIKTRGQQVTLSCSPISGHRSVSWYQQTPGQGLQFLFEYFSETQRNKGNFPGRFSGRQFSNSRSEMNVSTLELGDSALYLCASSLVPSADSSTDTQYFGPGTRLTVL.

V and J are TRBV11-3 and TRBJ2-5; TRBD2 matches 8 bases. CDR1 SGHNT and CDR2 YENEEA come from the germline V gene. The trim removed 5 bases at V and 0 bases at J, leaving 5 bases unmatched. This CDR3 is built from 15 residues. The CDR3 reads CASSPGLGNQETQYF. The CDR3 DNA sequence: TGTGCCAGCAGCCCGGGACTAGGGAACCAAGAGACCCAGTACTTC.

This chain links TRBV2 with TRBJ1-1; TRBD1 agrees at 7 bases. Germline lookup yields CDR1 SNHLY and CDR2 FYNNEI. After removal of 8 bases from V and 3 bases from J, the junction contained 18 bases not matched to a gene. The CDR3 is 17 residues long. The CDR3 DNA sequence: TGTGCCAGCCGGGGGGGCAGGGGGATTACTCGTCACACTGAAGCTTTCTTT. This codes for CASRGGRGITRHTEAFF.

The sample holds a few counts of this clone. This chain connects TRBV7-9 to TRBJ2-3; D unclear. Germline-derived CDR1 and CDR2 are SEHNR and FQNEAQ (reference sequence). The CDR3 consists of 10 residues. Trimming stripped 10 bases from V and 3 bases from J, with 5 bases between. The CDR3: CATQTDTQYF. The CDR3 DNA reads as TGTGCCACGCAGACAGATACGCAGTATTTT.

For this clone: At one end the junction does not follow the germline gene, possibly because of a read error. V and J are TRBV15 and TRBJ1-2, with 7 bases identical to TRBD1. Per the germline V gene, CDR1 is LNHNV and CDR2 is YYDKDF (reference sequence). CDR3 length: 12 residues. The CDR3 sequence is CATSRATGLGSF. The CDR3 nucleotides are TGTGCCACCAGCAGGGCGACAGGGCTCGGGTCCTTC.

The V call is TRBV7-6, the J call TRBJ2-1, with a tentative D call TRBD2 (6 bases). V lost 1 base and J lost 10, with 20 bases in between. This CDR3 has 16 amino acids. From germline, CDR1 is SGHVS and CDR2 FNYEAQ. The CDR3 DNA follows: TGTGCCAGCAGCTTAGGAGCAGCGGGCCCCTCCGTCGAGCAGTTCTTC. It is translated as CASSLGAAGPSVEQFF.

The chain carries TRBV7-2 and TRBJ2-2; D is perhaps TRBD1 (5 bases). This CDR3 contains 14 residues. V was clipped by 3 bases and J by 6 bases, with 11 bases between them. Germline CDR1 is SGHTA and CDR2 is FQGNSA. Here the CDR3 reads CASSLAGQAGELFF. The DNA for the CDR3 is TGTGCCAGCAGCTTGGCAGGGCAGGCCGGGGAGCTGTTTTTT.

The sample holds one count of this clone. The genes are TRBV5-3 and TRBJ2-7, with a weak D call TRBD2 (8 bases). TRBV5-3 is labeled an ORF, and its function is uncertain. There are 17 residues in the CDR3. Trimming took 4 bases from V and 6 from J, leaving 26 bases between them. The CDR3 DNA reads TGTGCCAGAAGCCTGGGCGCCCCAGGGGGTAGCGGGACCGAGCAGTACTTC. Residues: CARSLGAPGGSGTEQYF.

The gene calls are TRBV6-1 and TRBJ2-7, with D possibly TRBD2 on 6 matching bases. V was pared by 0 bases and J by 2 bases, with 14 bases between. The CDR3 sequence is 16 residues long. In germline, CDR1 is MNHNS, CDR2 SASEGT. The CDR3, as DNA: TGTGCCAGCAGTGAAGCGCTGGCGGGGCGAGCCTACGAGCAGTACTTC. Amino acid sequence: CASSEALAGRAYEQYF.